The clone carrying this TCR beta chain was counted between two and nine times. Its target is not known. The data derive from a study of T cell repertoires in cytomegalovirus infection. Study details: Carrying CMV and the relevant HLA type showed in public TCR beta signatures.

TCRdb redid the calling of the reads with MiXCR, one entry per CDR3 protein. The sample has some 940,000 distinct CDR3 sequences, 30% to 40% seen once. This CDR3 is 15 amino acids long. The V end lost 0 bases, the J end lost 7 bases, and 12 bases lay between the germline ends. CDR1 is MGHRA and CDR2 is YSYEKL in the germline V gene. Notes on the study in general: The response measured ex vivo was dominated by TCR beta clonotypes (HLA-C-restricted and CMV-specific).

This clonotype originated in a human donor in good health (CMV status not recorded). Some clones in this sample may be carry-over from other donors' samples. Source: cultured CD8+ T cells from PBMCs, taken from culture after CMV antigen stimulation. This chain uses TRBV4-1 with TRBJ1-4; a possible D gene is TRBD1 (5 bases). The DNA of the CDR3 is TGCGCCAGCAGCCAAGAGGGGGGGAGAGGTGAAAAACTGTTTTTT. Protein: CASSQEGGRGEKLFF.